Below are 23 T cell receptor beta chains sequenced from a single sample in a study of blood T cell repertoires in COVID-19 (dated by TCRdb to about 2020). Libraries were constructed by the immunoSEQ multiplex PCR assay. The table was pulled from immuneACCESS by TCRdb, which kept in-frame rearrangements only. Such tables lose some clones; where checked, under half of the loss comes from unresolved V genes, and the rest has no known cause. Within this sample are more than 55,000 clones, with approximately 79% of them counted one time only. 3% to 3.5% of the sample lies in the top ten. The sample was peripheral blood. The receptors stem from a man aged 60 to 75 with acute or convalescent COVID-19.

J is TRBJ1-3 and V is TRBV7-9, with D perhaps matching TRBD1 (5 bases). CDR1 is SEHNR and CDR2 is FQNEAQ in the germline V gene (reference sequence). CDR3 length equals 13 residues. Between the trimmed V and J ends, which lost 2 bases and 7 bases, there was a span of 9 bases. The CDR3 reads CASSLWEGNTIYF. The CDR3, as DNA: TGTGCCAGCAGCTTATGGGAGGGGAACACCATATATTTT. Full variable domain (missing parts from reference TRBV7-9 and TRBJ1-3): DTGVSQNPRHKITKRGQNVTFRCDPISEHNRLYWYRQTLGQGPEFLTYFQNEAQLEKSRLLSDRFSAERPKGSFSTLEIQRTEQGDSAMYLCASSLWEGNTIYFGEGSWLTVV.

V usage is TRBV5-4 and J usage is TRBJ2-7; 8 nucleotides line up with TRBD2. V dropped 4 bases and J dropped 6; count of bases not matched to a gene: 12. The CDR3 is 15 amino acids. CDR1 SGHNT and CDR2 YYREEE come from the germline V gene (reference sequence). The CDR3: CASSPAGAGVREQYF. CDR3 DNA: TGTGCCAGCAGCCCGGCTGGAGCGGGGGTACGCGAGCAGTACTTC.

The J gene is TRBJ1-2, the V gene TRBV7-2; perhaps TRBD1 as D (5 bases). Trimming pared 0 bases from V and 4 bases from J, leaving 9 bases between. There are 14 residues in the CDR3. From germline, CDR1 is SGHTA and CDR2 FQGNSA. CDR3 sequence: CASSLAATAYGYTF. The CDR3, as DNA: TGTGCCAGCAGCTTAGCGGCGACAGCCTATGGCTACACCTTC.

The chain is built from TRBV27 and TRBJ2-1, with D perhaps TRBD1 (5 bases). V lost 3 bases to trimming and J lost 5 bases, with 8 bases between them. Germline V lookup: CDR1 MNHEY, CDR2 SMNVEV (reference sequence). The CDR3 is made up of 13 amino acids. The CDR3 DNA reads TGTGCCAGCAGTTTTGGGGCGGACAATGAGCAGTTCTTC. This sequence encodes CASSFGADNEQFF.

The chain has TRBV30 and TRBJ2-7, with TRBD1 identical over 9 bases. The trim removed 3 bases at V and 4 bases at J, leaving 10 bases unmatched. This CDR3 is 15 amino acids long. Germline lookup yields CDR1 GTSNPN and CDR2 SVGIG (reference sequence). CDR3 loop: CAWSGSDRGNYEQYF. In DNA form, the CDR3 reads TGTGCCTGGAGCGGGTCGGACAGGGGCAATTACGAGCAGTACTTC. The variable domain in full, completed from reference TRBV30 and TRBJ2-7, reads SQTIHQWPATLVQPVGSPLSLECTVEGTSNPNLYWYRQAAGRGLQLLFYSVGIGQISSEVPQNLSASRPQDRQFILSSKKLLLSDSGFYLCAWSGSDRGNYEQYFGPGTRLTVT.

This clone has a single count. This chain joins TRBV5-5 and TRBJ1-4, with 7 positions matching TRBD1. Germline V gene data show CDR1 as SGHKS and CDR2 as YYEKEE (reference sequence). This CDR3 region has 14 residues. V lost 4 bases to trimming and J lost 7 bases; unmatched junction nucleotides: 7. The CDR3 DNA reads TGTGCCAGCAGCCTGAACCAGGGGGGTGAAAAACTGTTTTTT. It is translated as CASSLNQGGEKLFF.

The rearrangement uses TRBV27 and TRBJ1-5, with a possible D match to TRBD1 (5 bases). Germline V gene data show CDR1 as MNHEY and CDR2 as SMNVEV (reference sequence). Trimming took off 8 bases at V and 0 bases at J, with 17 bases between the two ends. The CDR3 spans 16 residues. CDR3 nucleotide sequence: TGTGCCAGCCGGGCGCAGGGAATCTATAGCAATCAGCCCCAGCATTTT. Translated, it gives CASRAQGIYSNQPQHF.

The rearrangement joins TRBV21-1 to TRBJ2-2; TRBD1 is the table's D call and was not checked against the DNA. TRBV21-1 counts as a pseudogene. This CDR3 contains 17 residues. CDR3: CASSKGMDRGFTGELFF. The CDR3 bases are TGTGCCAGCAGCAAAGGAATGGACAGGGGTTTCACCGGGGAGCTGTTTTTT.

This chain connects TRBV27 to TRBJ1-2; the D gene is possibly TRBD1 (6 bases). The V gene's germline CDR1 is MNHEY and CDR2 SMNVEV (reference sequence). V was clipped by 5 bases and J by 7 bases, with 17 bases between them. The CDR3 runs to 14 residues. CDR3 coding DNA: TGTGCCAGCAGTCCGGGGGGCCGAGTCTTTGGCTACACCTTC. It yields the protein CASSPGGRVFGYTF.

V and J are TRBV2 and TRBJ2-7, with D maybe TRBD1 (5 bases). The CDR3 runs 14 residues. Germline V gives CDR1 SNHLY, CDR2 FYNNEI. Trimming stripped 4 bases from V and 0 bases from J, with 10 bases between. The CDR3 DNA reads TGTGCCAGCAGTGGACAGTCCTCCTCCTACGAGCAGTACTTC. Its translation is CASSGQSSSYEQYF.

V gene TRBV7-9 combines with J gene TRBJ1-2; tentative D call: TRBD1 (5 bases). The CDR3 spans 12 residues. Trimming removed 5 bases at V and 8 bases at J, with 12 bases between. CDR1 is SEHNR and CDR2 is FQNEAQ in the germline V gene (reference sequence). Written as DNA, the CDR3 is TGTGCCAGCAGCGCCCGGGACTGGGGCTACACCTTC. This translates into CASSARDWGYTF.

The rearrangement joins TRBV6-1 to TRBJ1-5, with D uncertain. The CDR3 length is 15 residues. The V gene lost 3 bases and the J gene lost 0 bases, with 9 bases spanning the gap. CDR1 is MNHNS and CDR2 is SASEGT in the germline V gene. Written as DNA, the CDR3 is TGTGCCAGCAGTGAGATCCCAGTTAGCAATCAGCCCCAGCATTTT. It yields the protein CASSEIPVSNQPQHF.

The CDR3 loop reads CASSPSDSTEAFF. Written as DNA, the CDR3 is TGTGCCAGCTCACCATCGGACAGCACAGAAGCTTTCTTT. The chain combines TRBV18 with TRBJ1-1, with D tentatively TRBD1 (6 bases). The V gene's germline CDR1 is KGHSH and CDR2 LQKENI. Trimming stripped 2 bases from V and 8 bases from J, with 12 bases between. This CDR3 is built from 13 residues. Full variable domain (missing parts from reference TRBV18 and TRBJ1-1): NAGVMQNPRHLVRRRGQEARLRCSPMKGHSHVYWYRQLPEEGLKFMVYLQKENIIDESGMPKERFSAEFPKEGPSILRIQQVVRGDSAAYFCASSPSDSTEAFFGQGTRLTVV.

The chain combines TRBV5-1 with TRBJ1-3, with 8 bases matching TRBD1. The trim removed 2 bases at V and 0 bases at J, leaving 7 bases unmatched. The CDR3 has 17 amino acids. Germline lookup yields CDR1 SGHRS and CDR2 YFSETQ. In nucleotides, the CDR3 is TGCGCCAGCAGCTTTACCGGGACAGGATCCTCTGGAAACACCATATATTTT. Translation: CASSFTGTGSSGNTIYF.

The chain has TRBV29-1 and TRBJ1-3; 8 bases are shared with TRBD1. CDR3 length equals 13 residues. Germline-derived CDR1 and CDR2 are SQVTM and ANQGSEA. The chain's CDR3 is CSTQGASGNTIYF. CDR3 DNA: TGCAGTACCCAGGGGGCGAGTGGAAACACCATATATTTT. The complete variable domain, with remaining parts taken from reference TRBV29-1 and TRBJ1-3, reads SAVISQKPSRDICQRGTSLTIQCQVDSQVTMMFWYRQQPGQSLTLIATANQGSEATYESGFVIDKFPISRPNLTFSTLTVSNMSPEDSSIYLCSTQGASGNTIYFGEGSWLTVV.

The genes are TRBV12-5 and TRBJ1-6; D is unclear. Trimming cost V 4 bases and J 10 bases, with 11 bases left between them. CDR1 and CDR2 from the germline V gene are LGHNT and FRNRAP. The CDR3 covers 13 residues. The CDR3 DNA reads as TGTGCTAGTGGTTCGGAGGACGGGTCACCCCTCCACTTT. Encoded protein: CASGSEDGSPLHF.

Points on this clone: One end of the junction varies from germline; a read error may be responsible. The chain carries TRBV7-7 and TRBJ2-3; possibly TRBD2 for D (6 bases). CDR1 SSHAT and CDR2 FNYEAQ come from the germline V gene (reference sequence). This CDR3 has 14 residues. This chain's CDR3 is CASSAGRSTDTQYF. The CDR3 coding sequence is TGTGCTAGCAGCGCGGGGCGAAGCACAGATACGCAGTATTTT.

The rearrangement joins TRBV5-1 to TRBJ2-7; TRBD1 agrees at 12 bases. Germline-derived CDR1 and CDR2 are SGHRS and YFSETQ. The CDR3 has 17 residues. V lost 4 bases, J lost 4 bases, and 12 bases stayed unmatched. CDR3 sequence reads: CASSGFPGQGAPYEQYF. In DNA form, the CDR3 reads TGCGCCAGCAGCGGGTTCCCGGGACAGGGGGCCCCATACGAGCAGTACTTC.

The V call is TRBV29-1, the J call TRBJ1-6; a weak D match, TRBD1 (5 bases). Germline-derived CDR1 and CDR2 are SQVTM and ANQGSEA. This CDR3 has 15 amino acids. The V and J ends lost 5 bases and 6 bases respectively, with 17 bases between them. The CDR3 spells CSVTLGGTPNSPLHF. As DNA, the CDR3 is TGCAGCGTTACCCTGGGAGGGACCCCTAATTCACCCCTCCACTTT.

The chain couples TRBV4-1 to TRBJ2-2; a possible D gene is TRBD2 (6 bases). Between the trimmed V and J ends, which lost 0 bases and 1 base, there was a span of 9 bases. The CDR3 is made up of 16 amino acids. The germline V gene encodes CDR1 MGHRA and CDR2 YSYEKL. CDR3 protein: CASSQDPGLNTGELFF. The CDR3 DNA reads TGCGCCAGCAGCCAAGATCCGGGACTGAACACCGGGGAGCTGTTTTTT.

This clone was recorded at least ten times. The chain employs TRBV7-9 and TRBJ2-1, with 8 bases identical to TRBD2. CDR1 is SEHNR, CDR2 FQNEAQ, per germline (reference sequence). J gave up 2 bases and V 2 bases, and 8 bases lay outside the gene matches. This CDR3 has 17 amino acids. The CDR3, as DNA: TGTGCCAGCAGCTTATGGGGCGGGGGGACCGCCTACAATGAGCAGTTCTTC. As protein: CASSLWGGGTAYNEQFF.

This chain connects TRBV7-6 to TRBJ2-2, with no clear D. Trimming took off 0 bases at V and 6 bases at J, with 11 bases between the two ends. CDR3 length: 15 residues. Germline V gene data show CDR1 as SGHVS and CDR2 as FNYEAQ. The CDR3 spells CASSLAVGSPGELFF. The CDR3, as DNA: TGTGCCAGCAGCTTAGCGGTGGGCAGTCCCGGGGAGCTGTTTTTT.

V is TRBV30 and J is TRBJ1-5, with TRBD1 matching 8 bases. CDR1 is GTSNPN and CDR2 is SVGIG in the germline V gene (reference sequence). V lost 5 bases to trimming and J lost 2 bases; unmatched junction nucleotides: 11. This CDR3 region has 16 residues. The CDR3 DNA reads TGTGCCTGGTCCCGCAAGTCGGGACAGGGCAATCAGCCCCAGCATTTT. As protein: CAWSRKSGQGNQPQHF.